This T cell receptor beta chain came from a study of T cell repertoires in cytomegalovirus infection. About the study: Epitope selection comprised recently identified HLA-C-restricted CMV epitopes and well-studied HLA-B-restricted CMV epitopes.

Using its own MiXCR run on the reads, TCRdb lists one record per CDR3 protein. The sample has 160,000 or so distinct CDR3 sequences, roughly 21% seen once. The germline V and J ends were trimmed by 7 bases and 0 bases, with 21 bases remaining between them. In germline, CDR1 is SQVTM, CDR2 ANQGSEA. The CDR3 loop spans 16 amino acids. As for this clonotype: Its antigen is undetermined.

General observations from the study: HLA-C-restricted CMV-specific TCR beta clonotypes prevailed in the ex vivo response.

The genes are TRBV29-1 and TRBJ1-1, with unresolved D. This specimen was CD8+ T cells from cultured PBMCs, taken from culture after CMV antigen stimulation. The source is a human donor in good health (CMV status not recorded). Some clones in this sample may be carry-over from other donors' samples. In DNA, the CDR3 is TGCAGCGCCCTTTCCCCAGGTCCCTTCATGAACACTGAAGCTTTCTTT. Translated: CSALSPGPFMNTEAFF.